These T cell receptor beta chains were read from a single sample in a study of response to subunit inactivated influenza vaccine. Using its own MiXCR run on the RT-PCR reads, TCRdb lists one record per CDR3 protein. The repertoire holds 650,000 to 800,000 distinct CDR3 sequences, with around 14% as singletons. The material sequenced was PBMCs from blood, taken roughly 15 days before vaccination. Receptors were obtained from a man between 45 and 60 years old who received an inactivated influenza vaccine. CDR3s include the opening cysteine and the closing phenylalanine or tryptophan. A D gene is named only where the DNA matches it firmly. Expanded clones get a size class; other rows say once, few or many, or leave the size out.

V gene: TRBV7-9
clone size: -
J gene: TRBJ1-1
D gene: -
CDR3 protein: CASSLDSHTEAFF
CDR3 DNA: TGTGCCAGCAGCTTAGATAGTCACACTGAAGCTTTCTTT

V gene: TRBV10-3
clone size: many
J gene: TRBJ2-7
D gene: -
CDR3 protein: CAISGPEAYEQYF
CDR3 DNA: TGTGCCATCAGTGGCCCGGAAGCCTACGAGCAGTACTTC

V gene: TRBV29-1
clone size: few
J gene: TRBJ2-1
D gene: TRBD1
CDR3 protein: CSGTGTGYNEQFF
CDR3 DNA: TGCAGCGGCACCGGGACAGGGTATAATGAGCAGTTCTTC

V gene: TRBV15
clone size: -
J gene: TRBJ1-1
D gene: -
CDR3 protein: CATSREAVLNTEAFF
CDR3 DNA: TGTGCCACCAGCAGAGAGGCAGTCCTAAACACTGAAGCTTTCTTT

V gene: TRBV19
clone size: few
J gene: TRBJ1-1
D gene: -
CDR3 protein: CASSWRQENTEAFF
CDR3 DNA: TGTGCCAGTAGTTGGAGACAGGAGAACACTGAAGCTTTCTTT

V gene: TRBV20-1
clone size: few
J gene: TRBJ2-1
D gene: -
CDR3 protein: CSASVHGTKFF
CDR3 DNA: TGCAGTGCTAGCGTCCATGGGACAAAATTCTTC

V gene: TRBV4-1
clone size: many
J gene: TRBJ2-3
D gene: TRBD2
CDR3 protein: CASSQVGTRPDTQYF
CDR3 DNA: TGCGCCAGCAGCCAAGTCGGGACTAGGCCAGATACGCAGTATTTT

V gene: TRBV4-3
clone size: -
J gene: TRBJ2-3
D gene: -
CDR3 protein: CASSPERDKSTDTQYF
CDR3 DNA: TGCGCCAGCAGCCCTGAAAGGGACAAGAGCACAGATACGCAGTATTTT

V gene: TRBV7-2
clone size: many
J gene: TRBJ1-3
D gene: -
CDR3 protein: CASSLTGRTGNTIYF
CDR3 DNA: TGTGCCAGCAGCTTAACTGGCAGGACGGGAAACACCATATATTTT

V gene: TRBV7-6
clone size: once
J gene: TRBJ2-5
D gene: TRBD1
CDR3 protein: CASSLPRDSLIETQYF
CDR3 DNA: TGTGCCAGCAGCTTACCCCGGGACAGCCTAATAGAGACCCAGTACTTC

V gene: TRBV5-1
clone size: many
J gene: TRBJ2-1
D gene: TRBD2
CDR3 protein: CASSGGGSYNEQFF
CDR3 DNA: TGTGCCAGCAGCGGCGGGGGCTCCTACAATGAGCAGTTCTTC

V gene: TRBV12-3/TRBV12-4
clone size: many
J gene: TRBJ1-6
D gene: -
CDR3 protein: CASSPGDMALHF
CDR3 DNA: TGTGCCAGCAGTCCCGGGGATATGGCCCTCCACTTT

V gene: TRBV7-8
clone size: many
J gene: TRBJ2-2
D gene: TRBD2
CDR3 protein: CASSSTGTSVTGELFF
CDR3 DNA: TGTGCCAGCAGCTCTACCGGGACTAGCGTCACCGGGGAGCTGTTTTTT

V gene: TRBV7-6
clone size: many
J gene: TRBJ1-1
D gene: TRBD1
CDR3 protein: CASSQVTGGPTEAFF
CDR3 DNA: TGTGCCAGCAGCCAAGTGACAGGGGGCCCCACTGAAGCTTTCTTT

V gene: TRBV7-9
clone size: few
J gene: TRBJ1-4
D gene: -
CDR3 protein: CASIPGGTTTNEKLFF
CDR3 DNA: TGTGCCAGCATTCCGGGCGGAACTACAACTAATGAAAAACTGTTTTTT

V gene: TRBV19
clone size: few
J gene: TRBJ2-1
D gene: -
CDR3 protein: CASRGAASYNEQFF
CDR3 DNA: TGTGCCAGTAGGGGGGCAGCCTCATACAATGAGCAGTTCTTC

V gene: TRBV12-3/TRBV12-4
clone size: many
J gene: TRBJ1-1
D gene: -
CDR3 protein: CASSLVGAVGAFF
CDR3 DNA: TGTGCCAGCAGCCTTGTAGGGGCCGTGGGGGCTTTCTTT

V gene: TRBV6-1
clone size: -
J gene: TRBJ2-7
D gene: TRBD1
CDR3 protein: CASYSGTGTYEQYF
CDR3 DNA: TGTGCCAGCTACTCCGGGACAGGGACCTACGAGCAGTACTTC

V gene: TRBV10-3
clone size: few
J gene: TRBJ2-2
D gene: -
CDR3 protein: CAISDRVNGTGELFF
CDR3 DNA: TGTGCCATCAGTGACCGCGTCAATGGGACCGGGGAGCTGTTTTTT

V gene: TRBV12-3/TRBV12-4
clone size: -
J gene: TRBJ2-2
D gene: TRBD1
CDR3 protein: CASRHRKRDSCTGELFF
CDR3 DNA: TGTGCCAGCAGACACCGAAAAAGGGACAGCTGTACCGGGGAGCTGTTTTTT

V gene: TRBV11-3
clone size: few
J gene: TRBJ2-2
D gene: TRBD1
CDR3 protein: CASSRGQGELGELFF
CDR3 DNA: TGTGCCAGCAGCCGGGGACAGGGAGAGCTCGGGGAGCTGTTTTTT

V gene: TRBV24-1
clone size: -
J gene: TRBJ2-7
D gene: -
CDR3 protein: CATSGDTYEQYF
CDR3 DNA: TGTGCCACCTCGGGGGACACCTACGAGCAGTACTTC

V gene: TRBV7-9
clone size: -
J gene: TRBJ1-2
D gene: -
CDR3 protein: CASRVAGRRANYGYTF
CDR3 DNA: TGTGCCAGCAGGGTAGCGGGTAGGAGAGCTAACTATGGCTACACCTTC

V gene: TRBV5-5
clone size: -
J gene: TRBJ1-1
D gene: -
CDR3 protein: CASSLFSGDGVRTEAFF
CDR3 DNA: TGTGCCAGCAGCTTATTCTCTGGGGACGGGGTAAGGACTGAAGCTTTCTTT

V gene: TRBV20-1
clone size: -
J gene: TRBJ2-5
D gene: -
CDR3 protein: CSATRLGQETQYF
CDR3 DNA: TGCAGTGCTACCCGGCTAGGGCAAGAGACCCAGTACTTC

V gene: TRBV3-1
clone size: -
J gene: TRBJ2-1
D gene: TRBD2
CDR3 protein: CASSLREGFNEQFF
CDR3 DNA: TGTGCCAGCAGCCTCCGGGAGGGCTTCAATGAGCAGTTCTTC

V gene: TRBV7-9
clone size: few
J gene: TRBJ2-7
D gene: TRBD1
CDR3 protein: CASSTRTGYDEQYF
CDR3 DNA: TGTGCCAGCAGCACTCGGACAGGTTATGACGAGCAGTACTTC

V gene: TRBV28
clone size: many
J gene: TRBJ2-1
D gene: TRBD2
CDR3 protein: CASSFGGTYLGGEQFF
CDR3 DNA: TGTGCCAGCAGTTTTGGAGGGACCTACCTCGGGGGGGAGCAGTTCTTC

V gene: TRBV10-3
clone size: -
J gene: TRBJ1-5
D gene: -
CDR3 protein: CAISGWESNQPQHF
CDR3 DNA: TGTGCCATCAGTGGGTGGGAAAGCAATCAGCCCCAGCATTTT

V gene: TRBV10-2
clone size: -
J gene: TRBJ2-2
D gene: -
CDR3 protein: CASKSAGELFF
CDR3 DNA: TGCGCCTCCAAGTCCGCCGGGGAGCTGTTTTTT

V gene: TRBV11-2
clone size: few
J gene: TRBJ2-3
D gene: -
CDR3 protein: CASSRGGGGPNTQYF
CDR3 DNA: TGTGCCAGCAGCCGGGGCGGGGGCGGACCGAATACGCAGTATTTT

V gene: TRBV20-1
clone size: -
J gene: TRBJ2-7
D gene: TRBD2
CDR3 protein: CSAGTQGGYEQYF
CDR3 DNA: TGCAGTGCTGGTACTCAGGGAGGGTACGAGCAGTACTTC